Each of the 30 T cell receptor beta chains below was sequenced from the same sample in a study of immune characterization of retroperitoneal liposarcoma. TCRdb re-analysed the PCR reads in MiXCR, keeping a single row per CDR3 protein. The table records around 4,600 distinct CDR3 sequences, roughly a third of them present only once. The sequenced sample was tumor tissue. Receptor source: a female donor with retroperitoneal liposarcoma.

This clonotype was picked up many times. It may be a read error: a sequence one base away is much more abundant. V gene TRBV6-1 combines with J gene TRBJ2-1; 8 positions agree with TRBD2. This CDR3 comprises 14 residues. The V segment lost 6 bases and the J segment 13 bases; nucleotides outside the gene matches: 14. Per germline, CDR1 MNHNS and CDR2 SASEGT. This chain's CDR3 is CASRISGGVGTQFF. The CDR3 bases are TGTGCCAGCAGAATTTCGGGGGGGGTGGGGACCCAGTTCTTC.

The CDR3 protein is CASSPPPATDTQYF. In DNA, the CDR3 is TGTGCCAGCAGTCCCCCTCCGGCCACAGATACGCAGTATTTT. J is TRBJ2-3 and V is TRBV6-1; D is unclear. The CDR3 consists of 14 residues. The germline V gene has CDR1 MNHNS and CDR2 SASEGT. V dropped 5 bases and J dropped 2 bases, with 11 bases sitting between them.

This clonotype was recorded many times. This chain joins TRBV5-1 and TRBJ1-1, with D maybe TRBD1 (5 bases). The CDR3 covers 12 residues. Per germline, CDR1 SGHRS and CDR2 YFSETQ. The V and J ends lost 1 base and 8 bases respectively, with 9 bases between them. CDR3 coding DNA: TGCGCCAGCAGCTTGAATCGGGACGAAGCTTTCTTT. Its protein is CASSLNRDEAFF. Filled out from reference TRBV5-1 and TRBJ1-1, the complete variable domain reads KAGVTQTPRYLIKTRGQQVTLSCSPISGHRSVSWYQQTPGQGLQFLFEYFSETQRNKGNFPGRFSGRQFSNSRSEMNVSTLELGDSALYLCASSLNRDEAFFGQGTRLTVV.

This clonotype is categorized as medium-sized. J is TRBJ2-1 and V is TRBV29-1, with D unresolved. Trimming removed 4 bases from V and 6 bases from J, with 4 bases in between. Germline CDR1 and CDR2: SQVTM and ANQGSEA. The CDR3 has 10 amino acids. As DNA, the CDR3 is TGCAGCGTTGGGGTCAATGAGCAGTTCTTC. It is translated as CSVGVNEQFF.

This clonotype was picked up a small number of times. V is TRBV6-6 and J is TRBJ1-4; D call uncertain. V gave up 8 bases and J gave up 0 bases, with 10 bases separating them. Looked up from germline, CDR1 is MNHNY and CDR2 is SVGAGI (reference sequence). CDR3 length: 14 residues. CDR3 DNA: TGTGCCAGCGCCCCGGGTGCAACTAATGAAAAACTGTTTTTT. It yields the protein CASAPGATNEKLFF.

The chain combines TRBV12-3 or TRBV12-4 with TRBJ2-5, with 7 bases identical to TRBD1. The CDR3 has 14 residues. Trimming removed 7 bases from V and 2 bases from J; junction bases left unmatched: 7. The CDR3 DNA reads TGTGCCAGCAAAGGAGCGGACAGGCAAGAGACCCAGTACTTC. Translation: CASKGADRQETQYF.

This clonotype has ten or more counts. The V gene is TRBV7-3, the J gene TRBJ2-7; D is ambiguous. CDR1 and CDR2 from the germline V gene are SGHTA and FQGTGA. The CDR3 is 13 residues long. V was shortened by 1 base and J by 2 bases, with 6 bases between the two germline ends. CDR3 DNA: TGTGCCAGCAGCTTAAACCCTACCTACGAGCAGTACTTC. It encodes CASSLNPTYEQYF.

In regard to this clonotype: A much larger clonotype is one base distant, so this may be a read error. The chain combines TRBV7-6 with TRBJ2-1; D gene ambiguous. The V end lost 3 bases, the J end lost 13 bases, and 16 bases lay between the germline ends. CDR3 size: 13 residues. Germline values: CDR1 SGHVS, CDR2 FNYEAQ. CDR3 sequence (DNA): TGTGCCAGCAGCTTTAACCTGCGAGAGACCCAGTTCTTC. This codes for CASSFNLRETQFF.

This clonotype was observed at least ten times. This chain uses TRBV6-1 with TRBJ2-5, with 10 bases matching TRBD2. The J call may not be correct, given that the DNA end is closer to TRBJ2-7. Germline V gene sequence: CDR1 MNHNS, CDR2 SASEGT. CDR3 length equals 15 residues. For the CDR3, the DNA is TGTGCCAGCAGTCATACTAGCGGGGCCCCCTACGAGCAGTACTTC. Translated, it gives CASSHTSGAPYEQYF.

The genes are TRBV12-3 or TRBV12-4 and TRBJ2-4; 9 nucleotides line up with TRBD1. With 6 bases clipped from V and 13 bases from J, the junction kept 16 bases outside the gene matches. The CDR3 totals 15 residues. The CDR3 coding sequence is TGTGCCAGCAGCCCAGGACAGGGGTGGGGGAATGAGCAGTACTTC. Translation gives CASSPGQGWGNEQYF.

The DNA for the CDR3 is TGTGCCAGCAGCCCCTGGGACATTGGGGCCAACGTCCTGACTTTC. It translates to CASSPWDIGANVLTF. The chain links TRBV7-4 to TRBJ2-6; weak D call: TRBD1 (6 bases). V lost 5 bases to trimming and J lost 3 bases, with 11 bases between them. The length of the CDR3 is 15 residues. Germline V gene data show CDR1 as SGHVT and CDR2 as SQSDAQ.

The J gene is TRBJ2-7, the V gene TRBV6-6, with 7 bases identical to TRBD1. Losses at the gene ends were 6 bases for V and 0 bases for J; bases not matched to a gene: 5. Per germline, CDR1 MNHNY and CDR2 SVGAGI (reference sequence). The CDR3 totals 14 residues. The CDR3 protein is CASRHRGDSYEQYF. DNA of the CDR3: TGTGCCAGCAGGCACAGGGGCGACTCCTACGAGCAGTACTTC.

This clonotype was seen many times. The V call is TRBV6-1, the J call TRBJ2-5; D is ambiguous. The last part of the DNA fits TRBJ2-7 better; the J call may be wrong. The germline V gene encodes CDR1 MNHNS and CDR2 SASEGT. The CDR3 covers 13 residues. The CDR3 DNA is TGTGCCAGCAGTCAGGCCCTGAGGAACGAGCAGTACTTC. It yields the protein CASSQALRNEQYF.

The chain employs TRBV7-2 and TRBJ2-1; D is ambiguous. V lost 1 base to trimming and J lost 5 bases, with 3 bases between them. Germline CDR1 and CDR2: SGHTA and FQGNSA. The CDR3 loop spans 12 amino acids. The CDR3: CASSLGNNEQFF. The CDR3 DNA reads TGTGCCAGCAGCTTAGGGAACAATGAGCAGTTCTTC.

This rearrangement joins TRBV6-1 to TRBJ1-1; 8 nucleotides line up with TRBD1. V shed 5 bases, J shed 5 bases, and the junction held 7 bases outside the gene matches. Germline lookup yields CDR1 MNHNS and CDR2 SASEGT. This CDR3 comprises 14 residues. CDR3 sequence: CASSFDRGETEAFF. CDR3 DNA sequence: TGTGCCAGCAGTTTCGACAGGGGTGAGACTGAAGCTTTCTTT.

Regarding this clonotype: At one boundary the junction diverges from the germline segment, which might be a read error. The chain carries TRBV4-1 and TRBJ1-6; no definite D call. CDR3 length equals 15 residues. Germline values: CDR1 MGHRA, CDR2 YSYEKL. CDR3 protein: CVSSQSNRQNSPLHF. For the CDR3, the DNA is TGTGTCAGCAGCCAAAGTAACAGACAAAATTCACCCCTCCACTTT.

The rearrangement links TRBV7-2 to TRBJ2-7; TRBD2 agrees at 7 bases. Unmatched junction bases numbered 2, after V lost 0 bases and J lost 3 bases. The germline V gene encodes CDR1 SGHTA and CDR2 FQGNSA. This CDR3 contains 14 residues. DNA for the CDR3: TGTGCCAGCAGCTTAGCCGGCGGGAGCTACGAGCAGTACTTC. This translates into CASSLAGGSYEQYF.

This sequence joins TRBV6-1 and TRBJ2-3, with no clear D. The germline V and J ends were trimmed by 7 bases and 5 bases, with 7 bases remaining between them. The V gene's germline CDR1 is MNHNS and CDR2 SASEGT. The CDR3 is 11 residues long. The CDR3 DNA follows: TGTGCCAGCAAAACGGGAGATACGCAGTATTTT. It yields the protein CASKTGDTQYF.

To note about this clonotype: Germline and junction disagree at one end, which may indicate a read error. The V call is TRBV6-1, the J call TRBJ2-3; TRBD1 matches 11 bases. The CDR3 covers 14 residues. Germline V CDR1 and CDR2: MNHNS, SASEGT. The CDR3 reads CASSGDRGGYEQYF. The CDR3 DNA is TGTGCCAGCAGTGGGGACAGGGGGGGCTACGAGCAGTACTTT.

This clonotype has just a few counts. The V and J genes are TRBV6-5 and TRBJ2-1; perhaps TRBD2 as D (6 bases). The J call may be wrong; the DNA end is better matched by TRBJ2-5. The CDR3 sequence is 17 residues long. Germline CDR1 reads MNHEY; CDR2 reads SVGAGI. CDR3 sequence reads: CASSYSRGGAGQETQYF. For the CDR3, the DNA is TGTGCCAGCAGTTACTCGAGAGGCGGGGCGGGGCAAGAGACCCAGTACTTC.

The sample holds many counts of this clonotype. The J gene is TRBJ2-3, the V gene TRBV6-1, with a weak D call TRBD1 (7 bases). The CDR3 totals 17 residues. V lost 1 base, J lost 2 bases, and 16 bases lay in between. Germline V gene sequence: CDR1 MNHNS, CDR2 SASEGT. The CDR3 spells CASSEVEGGQYTDTQYF. For the CDR3, the DNA is TGTGCCAGCAGTGAAGTTGAGGGGGGACAGTACACAGATACGCAGTATTTT.

This clonotype is labeled as medium-sized (0.01 to 0.1%). The CDR3 nucleotides are TGTGCCAGCAGCCGACGGACTAGCGGCACTTACAATGAGCAGTACTTC. Translating it yields CASSRRTSGTYNEQYF. The chain combines TRBV11-3 with TRBJ2-1; 10 bases line up with TRBD2. The closer fit of TRBJ2-7 to the DNA end suggests the J call may be wrong. The CDR3 sequence is 16 residues long. CDR1 is SGHNT and CDR2 is YENEEA in the germline V gene.

This clonotype has a count of ten or more. The rearrangement links TRBV6-1 to TRBJ1-4; perhaps TRBD1 as D (6 bases). Trimming took off 2 bases at V and 5 bases at J, with 12 bases between the two ends. There are 15 residues in the CDR3. CDR1 is MNHNS and CDR2 is SASEGT in the germline V gene. The CDR3 region is CASSELAGDNEKLFF. For the CDR3, the DNA is TGTGCCAGCAGTGAACTGGCAGGGGACAATGAAAAACTGTTTTTT.

This clonotype was counted at least ten times. A much larger clone is a single base away; this may be a read error. The rearrangement joins TRBV6-1 to TRBJ2-1; maybe TRBD2 (6 bases). Trimming shortened V by 7 bases and J by 10 bases, and 17 bases separated the two germline ends. CDR1 and CDR2 from the germline V gene are MNHNS and SASEGT. CDR3 length: 13 residues. The CDR3 loop is CASTKGLSYEQFF. The CDR3 bases are TGTGCCAGCACTAAGGGACTCTCCTACGAGCAGTTCTTC.

This clonotype was counted at least ten times. J is TRBJ2-1 and V is TRBV4-1; D is undetermined. Germline V CDR1 and CDR2: MGHRA, YSYEKL. The V end was cut by 4 bases, the J end by 4 bases, with 8 bases between. The CDR3 has 13 residues. DNA of the CDR3: TGCGCCAGCAGCCCCATGGAGTACAATGAGCAGTTCTTC. The encoded protein is CASSPMEYNEQFF.

This clonotype ranks as medium-sized. V gene TRBV6-1 combines with J gene TRBJ2-4, with 7 bases matching TRBD2. The J segment lost 0 bases and the V segment lost 6 bases, leaving 8 bases of the junction unmatched. Germline CDR1 MNHNS, CDR2 SASEGT. The CDR3 has 16 residues. This chain's CDR3 is CASRTGTTLAKNIQYF. The CDR3, as DNA: TGTGCCAGCAGGACCGGGACTACGTTAGCCAAAAACATTCAGTACTTC.

The V gene is TRBV12-3 or TRBV12-4, the J gene TRBJ2-1; 8 bases fit TRBD2. The J call may be in error: the DNA end matches TRBJ2-5 better. The CDR3 consists of 13 residues. The chain's CDR3 is CASSLGGGETQYF. The CDR3, as DNA: TGTGCCAGCAGTCTCGGGGGGGGAGAGACCCAGTACTTC.

V is TRBV5-1 and J is TRBJ2-1; 9 nucleotides agree with TRBD2. The CDR3 has 15 residues. V was pared by 3 bases and J by 3 bases, with 4 bases of the junction left unmatched. Germline CDR1 and CDR2: SGHRS and YFSETQ. The CDR3 loop is CASSSSGNNYNEQFF. The CDR3 coding sequence is TGCGCCAGCAGCTCTAGCGGGAATAACTACAATGAGCAGTTCTTC.

This clonotype was seen a handful of times. The gene calls are TRBV6-1 and TRBJ2-1; TRBD2 matches at 7 bases. The CDR3 runs 16 residues. V trimming: 4 bases; J trimming: 10 bases; junction bases outside the gene matches: 16. CDR1 and CDR2 from the germline V gene are MNHNS and SASEGT. The CDR3 bases are TGTGCCAGCAGTGCTATAGCGGGTGGGAGACGGGGCGAGCAGTTCTTC. It yields the protein CASSAIAGGRRGEQFF.

This rearrangement joins TRBV7-8 to TRBJ2-3, with 11 bases fitting TRBD2. From germline, CDR1 is SGHVS and CDR2 FQNEAQ. J gave up 2 bases and V 5 bases, and 6 bases lay outside the gene matches. The CDR3 loop spans 16 amino acids. CDR3 residues: CASSPRTSGLTDTQYF. The DNA for the CDR3 is TGTGCCAGCAGCCCGAGGACTAGCGGGCTCACAGATACGCAGTATTTT. The whole variable domain, remainder taken from reference TRBV7-8 and TRBJ2-3, is GAGVSQSPRYKVAKRGQDVALRCDPISGHVSLFWYQQALGQGPEFLTYFQNEAQLDKSGLPSDRFFAERPEGSVSTLKIQRTQQEDSAVYLCASSPRTSGLTDTQYFGPGTRLTVL.